This entry lists 12 T cell receptor beta chains sequenced from one sample in a study of T cell changes during pregnancy in multiple sclerosis. Method: immunoSEQ multiplex PCR; TCRdb's copy keeps in-frame clones and lacks some. Among about 56,000 clones listed, 80% to 95% were seen once. Sequenced material: CD4+ T cells from peripheral blood mononuclear cells, taken in the third trimester of pregnancy. These receptors were obtained from a female donor with multiple sclerosis, enrolled in a pregnancy study.

This clone was observed a single time. This chain links TRBV2 with TRBJ2-1; D remains ambiguous. The CDR3 contains 15 residues. The germline CDR1 and CDR2 sequences are SNHLY and FYNNEI. Trimming took off 4 bases at V and 0 bases at J, with 10 bases between the two ends. The CDR3 bases are TGTGCCAGCAGTGTGGTGTTTAGCTCCTACAATGAGCAGTTCTTC. It is translated as CASSVVFSSYNEQFF.

The V gene is TRBV29-1, the J gene TRBJ1-4; 7 bases map to TRBD1. Germline loops: CDR1 SQVTM, CDR2 ANQGSEA. The J segment lost 0 bases and the V segment lost 7 bases, leaving 5 bases of the junction unmatched. The CDR3 spans 14 residues. CDR3 protein: CSATGTATNEKLFF. The CDR3 bases are TGCAGCGCGACAGGGACTGCAACTAATGAAAAACTGTTTTTT.

The chain links TRBV7-8 to TRBJ1-6; D is ambiguous. CDR1 and CDR2 from the germline V gene are SGHVS and FQNEAQ. V lost 8 bases, J lost 13 bases, and 21 bases lay in between. The CDR3 is made up of 14 amino acids. The chain's CDR3 is CASGKNELELPLHF. In nucleotides, the CDR3 is TGTGCCAGCGGCAAGAACGAGCTGGAGTTGCCCCTCCACTTT.

V gene TRBV6-6 combines with J gene TRBJ1-1; D is uncertain. Germline CDR1 is MNHNY and CDR2 is SVGAGI (reference sequence). The CDR3 runs to 14 residues. V lost 6 bases to trimming and J lost 0 bases, with 11 bases between them. CDR3 amino acids: CASSLTVLNTEAFF. The CDR3 DNA is TGTGCCAGCAGCTTAACGGTGTTGAACACTGAAGCTTTCTTT.

The CDR3 DNA sequence: TGTGCCAGCAGCCTGGAGGGGGGGGTCAAAAACATTCAGTACTTC. It is translated as CASSLEGGVKNIQYF. The gene calls are TRBV5-5 and TRBJ2-4; tentative D call: TRBD2 (7 bases). The V gene's germline CDR1 is SGHKS and CDR2 YYEKEE (reference sequence). This CDR3 has 15 amino acids. V was cut by 4 bases and J by 3 bases, with 14 bases left in between.

V gene TRBV19 combines with J gene TRBJ1-1; D gene uncertain. The germline V gene encodes CDR1 LNHDA and CDR2 SQIVND (reference sequence). The CDR3 spans 11 residues. Deletions cut 7 bases from V and 0 bases from J, with 3 bases between. The CDR3 loop reads CASTLNTEAFF. The DNA of the CDR3 is TGTGCCAGTACCTTGAACACTGAAGCTTTCTTT.

J is TRBJ2-7 and V is TRBV10-3; 13 bases are a match to TRBD2. This CDR3 is built from 12 residues. Germline assignment: CDR1 ENHRY and CDR2 SYGVKD. The trim removed 10 bases at V and 4 bases at J, leaving 1 base unmatched. The CDR3 sequence: CATTSGGYEQYF. As DNA, the CDR3 is TGTGCCACGACTAGCGGGGGGTACGAGCAGTACTTC.

The rearrangement uses TRBV2 and TRBJ2-3, with D perhaps matching TRBD2 (5 bases). This CDR3 is built from 12 residues. CDR1 is SNHLY and CDR2 is FYNNEI in the germline V gene. V was clipped by 6 bases and J by 5 bases, with 9 bases between them. The CDR3 spells CASSRGRDTQYF. CDR3 nucleotides: TGTGCCAGCAGCCGCGGGCGAGATACGCAGTATTTT.

The chain recombines TRBV10-3 with TRBJ2-3; D is possibly TRBD2 (7 bases). CDR1 and CDR2 (germline): ENHRY, SYGVKD. V was cut by 8 bases and J by 1 base, with 10 bases left in between. The CDR3 is 13 amino acids. CDR3: CAIQGRGTDTQYF. CDR3 sequence (DNA): TGTGCCATCCAGGGGAGGGGCACAGATACGCAGTATTTT.

The CDR3 DNA reads as TGTGCCAGCCTCCCAAGAGGGTCTGAGACCCAGTACTTC. This gives the protein CASLPRGSETQYF. This chain uses TRBV19 with TRBJ2-5; weak D call: TRBD2 (5 bases). CDR1 LNHDA and CDR2 SQIVND come from the germline V gene (reference sequence). V lost 9 bases and J lost 5, with 16 bases in between. This CDR3 has 13 amino acids. Full variable domain (remainder filled in from reference TRBV19 and TRBJ2-5): DGGITQSPKYLFRKEGQNVTLSCEQNLNHDAMYWYRQDPGQGLRLIYYSQIVNDFQKGDIAEGYSVSREKKESFPLTVTSAQKNPTAFYLCASLPRGSETQYFGPGTRLLVL.

V and J are TRBV4-1 and TRBJ2-7; D not resolved. The ends were cut back, 1 base at V and 0 bases at J, with 10 bases in the middle. This CDR3 is 15 amino acids long. Germline lookup yields CDR1 MGHRA and CDR2 YSYEKL. CDR3 bases: TGCGCCAGCAGCCAAGTAGGCAGGAACTCCTACGAGCAGTACTTC. This translates into CASSQVGRNSYEQYF.

Only one count was recorded for this clone. The chain employs TRBV7-2 and TRBJ1-2; the match to TRBD1 covers 11 bases. CDR1 and CDR2 (germline): SGHTA, FQGNSA. J lost 2 bases, V lost 1 base, and 0 bases had no gene match. There are 15 residues in the CDR3. The CDR3 loop reads CASSLGTGGNYGYTF. The CDR3 bases are TGTGCCAGCAGCTTAGGGACAGGGGGCAACTATGGCTACACCTTC.